The clone carrying this T cell receptor beta chain was detected a few times. This sample was included in a study of T cells after yellow fever vaccination. TCRdb reanalysed the 5' RACE reads using MiXCR and keeps one entry per CDR3 protein. The data show 250,000 or so distinct CDR3 sequences, approximately 6.3% seen once. The CDR3 runs 14 residues. Germline assignment: CDR1 DFQATT and CDR2 SNEGSKA (reference sequence). The sample was CD4+ T cells sorted from PBMCs, taken on the day of the yellow fever booster vaccination. This TCR was sampled from a man aged 25-45 years who received the YFV17D yellow fever vaccine. The chain employs TRBV20-1 and TRBJ1-2; tentatively, D is TRBD1 (5 bases). The CDR3 region is CRIYGATLRYGYTF. The CDR3 bases are TGCAGAATTTATGGGGCCACACTCCGCTATGGCTACACCTTC.